This TCR delta chain was profiled in a study of gammadelta T cells in human blood (dated by TCRdb to about 2020). General conclusions and limits of the study: According to the study, polyclonal expansion of innate gamma-delta T cells immediately after birth appeared to be driven by microbial exposure.

This clone is classified as large (0.1 to 1%). Its target antigen remains unknown. No much larger clone exists at a distance of one base, and base qualities are not known. Library generation was performed with RT-PCR. Instrument used: Illumina MiSeq. Public reads were reanalyzed in TCRdb with CATT, and rows carrying the same DNA were merged afterwards. Across this sample there are more than 1,000 delta-chain clones, with under 30% seen only once. 35% of the sample belongs to the ten largest clones. From cysteine to phenylalanine, the CDR3 is 19 amino acids long. Only CDR3 DNA is held: 57 bases, read in frame from base 1. The germline V gene gives CDR1 as GEAIGNYY and CDR2 as EKD. V has 2 bases trimmed and J has 1 base trimmed; junction bases matching no gene number 5.

Sequencing was performed on Vgamma9Vdelta2 gamma-delta T cells from adult blood. This TCR was sampled from a human donor. This chain joins TRDV2 to TRDJ3; TRDD3 aligns with 12 central bases. The CDR3 sequence is CACDSLGDTSSWDTRQMFF. Read as DNA, the sequence is TGTGCCTGTGACAGTCTGGGGGATACGTCGTCCTGGGACACCCGACAGATGTTTTTC.